This TCR beta chain was captured by sequencing in a study of cytomegalovirus exposure and HLA in healthy donors. Trimming took off 6 bases at V and 2 bases at J, with 14 bases between the two ends. Germline V gives CDR1 MNHNS, CDR2 SASEGT. The CDR3 covers 14 residues. The donors comprised healthy bone marrow donors. The PCR contained 60 Vbeta and 13 Jbeta primers. Using immunoSEQ multiplex PCR, the repertoire was profiled, and TCRdb retains in-frame clones only, with some absent. In the table there are hundreds of thousands of clones, approximately 80% of which are singletons. This sequence joins TRBV6-1 and TRBJ2-7; no reliable D call. The sample comprised PBMCs. This TCR was recovered from a girl aged 2-10 years in good health and CMV-seronegative. The CDR3 DNA sequence: TGTGCCAGCAGGCTTCGTCCCTCGGCCTACGAGCAGTACTTC. This sequence encodes CASRLRPSAYEQYF.